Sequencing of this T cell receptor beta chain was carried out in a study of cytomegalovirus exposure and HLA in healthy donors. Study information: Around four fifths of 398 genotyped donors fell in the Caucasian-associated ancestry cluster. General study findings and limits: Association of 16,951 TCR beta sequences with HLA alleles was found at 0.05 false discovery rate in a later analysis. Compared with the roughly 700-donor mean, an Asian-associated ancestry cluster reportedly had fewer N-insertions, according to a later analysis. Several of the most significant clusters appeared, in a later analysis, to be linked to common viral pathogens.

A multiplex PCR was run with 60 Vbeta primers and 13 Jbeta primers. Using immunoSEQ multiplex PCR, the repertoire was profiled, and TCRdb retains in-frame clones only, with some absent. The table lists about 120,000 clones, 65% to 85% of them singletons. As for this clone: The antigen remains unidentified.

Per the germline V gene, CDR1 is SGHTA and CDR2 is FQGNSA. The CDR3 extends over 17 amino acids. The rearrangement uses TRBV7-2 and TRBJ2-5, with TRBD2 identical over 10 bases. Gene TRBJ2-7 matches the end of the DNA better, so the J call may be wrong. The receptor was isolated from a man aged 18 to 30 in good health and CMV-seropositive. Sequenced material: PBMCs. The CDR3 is CASSLFGTSAQGYEQYF. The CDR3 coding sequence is TGTGCCAGCAGCTTATTTGGGACTAGCGCACAGGGCTACGAGCAGTACTTC.